The 3 T cell receptor beta chains reported below all come from one sample, sequenced in a study of monozygotic twins with cystic fibrosis. The table came from immunoSEQ multiplex PCR; TCRdb's copy has only in-frame clones and leaves some out. The data show 4,000 to 5,500 clones, approximately 96% seen once. Sample: blood. The receptors derive from a boy younger than 10 with cystic fibrosis.

The chain recombines TRBV5-1 with TRBJ2-3; 11 positions match TRBD1. V gave up 3 bases and J gave up 1 base; unmatched junction bases: 4. From germline, CDR1 is SGHRS and CDR2 YFSETQ. There are 16 residues in the CDR3. CDR3 residues: CASSYRGQGGTDTQYF. The CDR3 nucleotides are TGCGCCAGCAGCTACCGGGGACAGGGGGGCACAGATACGCAGTATTTT.

V gene TRBV9 combines with J gene TRBJ2-1; 8 bases fit TRBD2. This CDR3 has 16 amino acids. Trimming cost V 0 bases and J 2 bases; bases outside gene matches: 4. Germline V gene sequence: CDR1 SGDLS, CDR2 YYNGEE. CDR3 in DNA: TGTGCCAGCAGCGTAGGGGGTAGCGGGACCTACAATGAGCAGTTCTTC. It codes for CASSVGGSGTYNEQFF.

The chain carries TRBV7-9 and TRBJ1-1, with D unresolved. V lost 4 bases, J lost 3 bases, and 6 bases lay in between. Germline V CDR1 and CDR2: SEHNR, FQNEAQ (reference sequence). The CDR3 runs 12 residues. The CDR3 is CASSSQDTEAFF. Here the CDR3 DNA reads TGTGCCAGCAGCTCGCAGGACACTGAAGCTTTCTTT.